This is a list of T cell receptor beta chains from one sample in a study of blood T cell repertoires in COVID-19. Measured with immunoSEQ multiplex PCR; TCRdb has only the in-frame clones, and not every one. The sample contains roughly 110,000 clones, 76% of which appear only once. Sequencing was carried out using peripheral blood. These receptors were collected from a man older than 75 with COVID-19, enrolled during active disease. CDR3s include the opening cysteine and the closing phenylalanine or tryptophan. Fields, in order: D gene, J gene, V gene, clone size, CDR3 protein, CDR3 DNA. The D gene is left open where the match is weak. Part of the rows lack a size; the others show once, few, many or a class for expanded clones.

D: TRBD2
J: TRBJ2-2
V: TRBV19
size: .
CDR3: CASSIRTSSGELFF
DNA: TGTGCCAGTAGTATCAGGACTAGCTCCGGGGAGCTGTTTTTT

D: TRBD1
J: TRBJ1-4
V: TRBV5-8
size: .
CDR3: CASSQGQGHEKLFF
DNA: TGTGCCAGCAGTCAGGGACAGGGCCATGAAAAACTGTTTTTT

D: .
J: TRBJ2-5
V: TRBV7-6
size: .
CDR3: CASSLVLQGGAETQYF
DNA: TGTGCCAGCAGCTTAGTCTTACAGGGAGGGGCGGAGACCCAGTACTTC

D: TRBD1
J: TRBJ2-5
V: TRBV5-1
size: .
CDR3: CASSLGQGLETQYF
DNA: TGCGCCAGCAGCCTAGGACAGGGTTTAGAGACCCAGTACTTC

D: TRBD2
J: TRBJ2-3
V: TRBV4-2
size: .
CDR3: CASSRGRGTDTQYF
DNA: TGTGCCAGCAGCCGCGGGAGGGGCACAGATACGCAGTATTTT

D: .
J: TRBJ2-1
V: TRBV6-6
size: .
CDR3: CASSYGGAAYNEQFF
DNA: TGTGCCAGCAGTTACGGGGGGGCTGCCTACAATGAGCAGTTCTTC

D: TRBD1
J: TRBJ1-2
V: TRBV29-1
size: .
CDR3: CSVGGTALGYTF
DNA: TGCAGCGTTGGGGGGACAGCTCTCGGCTACACCTTC

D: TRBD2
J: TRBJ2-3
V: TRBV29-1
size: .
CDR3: CSVEGLAGPDTQYF
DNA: TGCAGCGTTGAGGGACTAGCGGGTCCAGATACGCAGTATTTT

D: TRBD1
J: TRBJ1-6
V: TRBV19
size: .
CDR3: CASSMDRGRSPLHF
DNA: TGTGCCAGTAGTATGGACAGGGGAAGGTCACCCCTCCACTTT

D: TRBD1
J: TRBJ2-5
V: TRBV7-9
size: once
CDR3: CASNIGTGVETQYF
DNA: TGTGCCAGCAACATTGGGACAGGGGTTGAGACCCAGTACTTC

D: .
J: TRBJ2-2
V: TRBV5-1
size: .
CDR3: CASSFGTPNTGELFF
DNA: TGCGCCAGCAGCTTTGGGACACCAAACACCGGGGAGCTGTTTTTT

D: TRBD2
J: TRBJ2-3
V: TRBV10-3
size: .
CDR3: CAISARGTSGSSVRDTQYF
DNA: TGTGCCATCAGCGCAAGGGGGACTAGCGGGAGCTCCGTTCGGGATACGCAGTATTTT

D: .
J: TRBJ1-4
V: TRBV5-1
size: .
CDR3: CASSSGTWREKLFF
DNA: TGCGCCAGCAGCTCCGGGACATGGCGTGAAAAACTGTTTTTT

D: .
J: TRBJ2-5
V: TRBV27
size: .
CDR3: CASSFPGIGAGETQYF
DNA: TGTGCCAGCAGTTTTCCTGGGATTGGTGCGGGAGAGACCCAGTACTTC

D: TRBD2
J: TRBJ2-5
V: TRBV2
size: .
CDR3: CASGGTSETQYF
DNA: TGTGCCAGCGGAGGGACTAGCGAGACCCAGTACTTC

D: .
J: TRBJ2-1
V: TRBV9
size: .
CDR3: CASSSDGLDYNEQFF
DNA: TGTGCCAGCAGCTCCGACGGGTTGGACTACAATGAGCAGTTCTTC

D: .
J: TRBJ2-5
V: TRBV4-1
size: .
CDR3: CASSKGAEQETQYF
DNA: TGCGCCAGCAGCAAAGGCGCGGAACAAGAGACCCAGTACTTC

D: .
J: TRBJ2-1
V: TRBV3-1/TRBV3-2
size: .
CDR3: CASSLRPGISYNEQFF
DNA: TGTGCCAGCAGCCTTCGCCCAGGGATCTCCTACAATGAGCAGTTCTTC

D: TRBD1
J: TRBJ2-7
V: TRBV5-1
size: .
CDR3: CASSSSGGWDEQYF
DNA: TGCGCCAGCAGCTCCTCAGGGGGCTGGGACGAGCAGTACTTC

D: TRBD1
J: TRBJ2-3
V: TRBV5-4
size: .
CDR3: CASSLGVRQGWNTDTQYF
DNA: TGTGCCAGCAGCTTGGGGGTTAGACAGGGTTGGAACACAGATACGCAGTATTTT

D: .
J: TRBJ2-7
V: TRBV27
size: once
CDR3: CASCSRASGPYEQYF
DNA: TGTGCCAGCTGCTCTAGAGCCTCCGGCCCTTACGAGCAGTACTTC

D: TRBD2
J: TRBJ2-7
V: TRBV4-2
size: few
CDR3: CASSQYRSGTAYEQYF
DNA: TGTGCCAGCAGCCAGTACCGTAGCGGGACCGCCTACGAGCAGTACTTC

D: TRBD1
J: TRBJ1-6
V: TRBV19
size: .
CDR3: CASSTRQGYNSPLHF
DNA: TGTGCCAGTAGTACGCGACAGGGATATAATTCACCCCTCCACTTT

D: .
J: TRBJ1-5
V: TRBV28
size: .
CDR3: CASSGDGLNQPQHF
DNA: TGTGCCAGCAGCGGGGACGGACTAAATCAGCCCCAGCATTTT

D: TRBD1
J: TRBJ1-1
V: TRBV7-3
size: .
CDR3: CASSLRGTGKVNTEAFF
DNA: TGTGCCAGCAGCTTAAGGGGGACAGGGAAGGTAAACACTGAAGCTTTCTTT

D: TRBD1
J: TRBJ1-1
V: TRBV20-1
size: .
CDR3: CSARTGGSAFF
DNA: TGCAGTGCTAGAACAGGGGGTTCCGCTTTCTTT

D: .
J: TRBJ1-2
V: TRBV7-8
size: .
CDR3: CASSLAPTAGGYTF
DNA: TGTGCCAGCAGCTTAGCGCCCACAGCCGGCGGCTACACCTTC

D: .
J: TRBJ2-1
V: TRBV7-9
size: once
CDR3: CASSLGRGSYNEQFF
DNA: TGTGCCAGCAGCTTAGGCAGGGGCTCCTACAATGAGCAGTTCTTC

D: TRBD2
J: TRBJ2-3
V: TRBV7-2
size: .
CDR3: CASSNFLAGEGPDTQYF
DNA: TGTGCCAGCAGCAATTTTCTAGCGGGAGAGGGTCCAGATACGCAGTATTTT

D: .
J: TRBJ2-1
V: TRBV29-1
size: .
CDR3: CSGTSTDEQFF
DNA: TGCAGCGGAACTAGCACGGATGAGCAGTTCTTC

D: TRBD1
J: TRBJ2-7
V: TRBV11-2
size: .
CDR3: CASSGTGGVWEQYF
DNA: TGTGCCAGCAGCGGGACAGGGGGAGTTTGGGAGCAGTACTTC

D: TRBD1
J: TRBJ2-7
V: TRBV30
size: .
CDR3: CAWSRQGSEQYF
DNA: TGTGCCTGGAGTCGACAGGGTAGCGAGCAGTACTTC

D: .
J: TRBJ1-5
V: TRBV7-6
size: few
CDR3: CASSPDSPGQPQHF
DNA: TGTGCCAGCAGTCCAGACTCCCCCGGTCAGCCCCAGCATTTT

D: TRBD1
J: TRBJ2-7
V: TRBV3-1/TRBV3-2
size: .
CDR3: CASSRGQGAYEQYF
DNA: TGTGCCAGCAGCCGGGGACAGGGGGCCTACGAGCAGTACTTC

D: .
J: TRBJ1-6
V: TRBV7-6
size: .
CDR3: CASSLGGGARNSPLHF
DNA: TGTGCCAGCAGCTTGGGGGGGGGCGCCCGTAATTCACCCCTCCACTTT

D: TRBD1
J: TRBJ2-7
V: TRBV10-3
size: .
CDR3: CAISQPGQGYEQYF
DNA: TGTGCCATCAGTCAGCCGGGACAGGGATACGAGCAGTACTTC

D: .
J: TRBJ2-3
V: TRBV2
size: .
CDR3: CASSVSPDTQYF
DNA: TGTGCCAGCAGCGTGAGTCCAGATACGCAGTATTTT